The 21 T cell receptor beta chains below all came from one sample that was sequenced in a study of cytomegalovirus exposure and HLA in healthy donors (dated by TCRdb to between 2016 and 2019). Library creation used the immunoSEQ multiplex PCR assay. For the multiplex PCR, a mixture combining 60 forward primers for TCR Vbeta segments and 13 reverse primers for TCR Jbeta segments was used. TCRdb's version of the immuneACCESS table is confined to in-frame rearrangements and falls short of the full clone set. An unresolved V gene accounts for under half of the shortfall where checked; the remainder is of unknown origin. The sample's clone listing holds some 42,000 clones. Over 1% of the sample rests with the top ten. The sample comprised PBMCs. All receptors come from a man in his thirties or forties in good health and CMV-seronegative.

The chain is built from TRBV27 and TRBJ1-1; D is undetermined. The CDR3 length is 13 residues. Trimming cost V 5 bases and J 10 bases, with 17 bases left between them. Germline V gene sequence: CDR1 MNHEY, CDR2 SMNVEV (reference sequence). CDR3 loop: CASSPGLQVGAFF. CDR3 coding DNA: TGTGCCAGCAGTCCCGGACTCCAGGTTGGAGCTTTCTTT.

This chain joins TRBV4-3 and TRBJ2-1; no definite D call. This CDR3 region has 13 residues. V gave up 1 base and J gave up 11 bases, with 12 bases separating them. CDR1 and CDR2 from the germline V gene are LGHNA and YSLEER. DNA of the CDR3: TGCGCCAGCAGCCAAGGGTCTAGAAAGAAGCAGTTCTTC. It specifies CASSQGSRKKQFF.

The gene calls are TRBV9 and TRBJ2-5; D unclear. CDR3 length equals 16 residues. Trimming stripped 0 bases from V and 5 bases from J, with 17 bases between. The V gene's germline CDR1 is SGDLS and CDR2 YYNGEE. The CDR3 nucleotides read TGTGCCAGCAGCGTAGCAGAATCTCTTGTACAGGAGACCCAGTACTTC. Protein sequence: CASSVAESLVQETQYF.

The chain uses TRBV29-1 and TRBJ1-3; 12 bases agree with TRBD1. Germline lookup yields CDR1 SQVTM and CDR2 ANQGSEA. After removal of 0 bases from V and 5 bases from J, the junction contained 11 bases not matched to a gene. The CDR3 consists of 18 residues. The CDR3 DNA reads as TGCAGCGTTGAAGAAGCTTGGGGACAGGGGGCTTCGCGAAACACCATATATTTT. Amino acid sequence: CSVEEAWGQGASRNTIYF.

The chain is built from TRBV30 and TRBJ1-1; D ambiguous. This CDR3 has 9 residues. Germline V gene lookup returns CDR1 GTSNPN and CDR2 SVGIG (reference sequence). Trimming removed 7 bases from V and 6 bases from J, with 6 bases in between. DNA for the CDR3: TGTGCCTCAGATCCTGAAGCTTTCTTT. It specifies CASDPEAFF.

In DNA form, the CDR3 reads TGCGCCAGCAGCCAAGCTTCTGGAGAATCCTACGAGCAGTACTTC. This encodes CASSQASGESYEQYF. The J gene is TRBJ2-7, the V gene TRBV4-1, with no clear D. The CDR3 covers 15 residues. The V gene's germline CDR1 is MGHRA and CDR2 YSYEKL. V lost 1 base to trimming and J lost 1 base, with 11 bases between them.

The genes are TRBV7-2 and TRBJ2-7; 8 nucleotides agree with TRBD1. Losses at the gene ends were 10 bases for V and 6 bases for J; bases not matched to a gene: 11. The CDR3 runs 13 residues. Germline loops: CDR1 SGHTA, CDR2 FQGNSA. The DNA of the CDR3 is TGTGCCACCCTCCCCGCAGGGGGCTCCGAGCAGTACTTC. Encoded protein: CATLPAGGSEQYF.

V is TRBV11-1 and J is TRBJ2-7, with 10 bases lining up with TRBD1. This CDR3 region has 15 residues. The junction had 10 bases not matched to a gene; V was cut back by 6 bases and J by 5 bases. The germline V gene has CDR1 SGHAT and CDR2 FQDESV (reference sequence). Here the CDR3 DNA reads TGTGCCAGCAGTGGAACAGACAGGGGGCTGAACGAGCAGTACTTC. Protein product: CASSGTDRGLNEQYF.

The chain has TRBV25-1 and TRBJ2-3, with 8 positions matching TRBD2. The CDR3 is 18 residues long. Germline values: CDR1 MGHDK, CDR2 SYGVNS. The ends lost 2 bases at V and 4 bases at J; junction bases unmatched: 14. CDR3 loop: CASSEPDPTSVSADTQYF. In nucleotides, the CDR3 is TGTGCCAGCAGTGAACCCGATCCGACTAGCGTTAGCGCAGATACGCAGTATTTT.

The rearrangement uses TRBV19 and TRBJ2-5; the match to TRBD2 covers 10 bases. Germline CDR1 is LNHDA and CDR2 is SQIVND (reference sequence). This CDR3 is 16 amino acids long. Trimming took 4 bases from V and 4 from J; bases not matched to a gene: 9. The CDR3 nucleotides are TGTGCCAGTAGTAACGTCAGCGGGAGGGCCTTAGAGACCCAGTACTTC. The encoded protein is CASSNVSGRALETQYF.

The rearrangement links TRBV4-2 to TRBJ2-1; D is possibly TRBD2 (5 bases). V gave up 0 bases and J gave up 4 bases, with 16 bases separating them. The length of the CDR3 is 17 residues. Germline lookup yields CDR1 LGHNA and CDR2 YNFKEQ. CDR3 region: CASSQDPSFGEYNEQFF. Here the CDR3 DNA reads TGTGCCAGCAGCCAAGATCCGAGCTTTGGGGAGTACAATGAGCAGTTCTTC.

CDR3 region: CASSLALRGSVRYNEQFF. CDR3 bases: TGCGCCAGCAGCTTGGCCTTGAGAGGATCAGTAAGGTACAATGAGCAGTTCTTC. The rearrangement links TRBV5-1 to TRBJ2-1; D ambiguous. Germline V gene lookup returns CDR1 SGHRS and CDR2 YFSETQ. With 0 bases removed from V and 4 bases from J, the gap between germline ends came to 20 bases. The CDR3 is made up of 18 amino acids.

The chain carries TRBV5-1 and TRBJ2-7; no clear D. The V gene's germline CDR1 is SGHRS and CDR2 YFSETQ. The V gene lost 4 bases and the J gene lost 2 bases, with 7 bases spanning the gap. This CDR3 is 12 amino acids long. The CDR3 spells CASSPGAYEQYF. CDR3 bases: TGCGCCAGCAGCCCCGGAGCCTACGAGCAGTACTTC.

This chain uses TRBV29-1 with TRBJ2-5; TRBD2 might be the D (6 bases). Per germline, CDR1 SQVTM and CDR2 ANQGSEA. This CDR3 spans 12 amino acids. V gave up 7 bases and J gave up 1 base, with 10 bases separating them. The CDR3 loop reads CSATGSQETQYF. The CDR3 coding sequence is TGCAGCGCAACCGGGAGCCAAGAGACCCAGTACTTC.

The chain employs TRBV4-2 and TRBJ1-2; 12 bases agree with TRBD1. J lost 8 bases, V lost 2 bases, and 6 bases had no gene match. Germline CDR1 reads LGHNA; CDR2 reads YNFKEQ. The CDR3 loop spans 15 amino acids. This chain's CDR3 is CASSQRGQGAVGYTF. Written as DNA, the CDR3 is TGTGCCAGCAGCCAACGGGGACAGGGGGCAGTAGGCTACACCTTC.

DNA of the CDR3: TGTGCCAGCAGTTATGGCACAACCACTGAAGCTTTCTTT. Its translation: CASSYGTTTEAFF. This chain connects TRBV6-5 to TRBJ1-1; D unresolved. Germline V gene sequence: CDR1 MNHEY, CDR2 SVGAGI. Trimming stripped 3 bases from V and 4 bases from J, with 9 bases between. The CDR3 consists of 13 residues.

V usage is TRBV25-1 and J usage is TRBJ1-2; 9 bases are shared with TRBD1. This CDR3 has 16 amino acids. J lost 3 bases, V lost 4 bases, and 9 bases had no gene match. Germline lookup yields CDR1 MGHDK and CDR2 SYGVNS. The CDR3 reads CASSGVRDREYYGYTF. The CDR3 DNA reads TGTGCCAGCAGTGGAGTCCGGGACAGGGAGTACTATGGCTACACCTTC.

The chain links TRBV21-1 to TRBJ2-7; TRBD1, the table's D call, was not compared with the DNA. TRBV21-1 is deemed a pseudogene. This CDR3 has 16 amino acids. Written as DNA, the CDR3 is TGTGCCAGCAGCCTGAAGGGGGACAGGGTTCTTGGCGAGCAGTACTTC. The encoded protein is CASSLKGDRVLGEQYF.

CDR3 residues: CASSLTENYEQYF. Written as DNA, the CDR3 is TGCGCCAGCAGCTTGACCGAGAATTACGAGCAGTACTTC. The chain is built from TRBV5-1 and TRBJ2-7; D unclear. CDR1 and CDR2 (germline): SGHRS, YFSETQ. Trimming took 1 base from V and 4 from J, leaving 9 bases between them. This CDR3 comprises 13 residues.

Details on this clone: A junction end diverges from the germline sequence, so it may reflect a read error. This chain joins TRBV30 and TRBJ1-2; the D is unclear. CDR1 is GTSNPN, CDR2 SVGIG, per germline (reference sequence). The CDR3 is 11 amino acids. CDR3 region: CAWSVSQVTRF. The CDR3 DNA is TGTGCCTGGAGTGTAAGTCAGGTCACTCGCTTC.

The J gene is TRBJ1-2, the V gene TRBV19, with 8 nucleotides matching TRBD1. V gave up 5 bases and J gave up 4 bases; unmatched junction bases: 0. The CDR3 covers 12 residues. The germline gives CDR1 LNHDA, CDR2 SQIVND (reference sequence). The CDR3 DNA reads as TGTGCCAGTAGTGGGACAGGCTATGGCTACACCTTC. It translates to CASSGTGYGYTF.